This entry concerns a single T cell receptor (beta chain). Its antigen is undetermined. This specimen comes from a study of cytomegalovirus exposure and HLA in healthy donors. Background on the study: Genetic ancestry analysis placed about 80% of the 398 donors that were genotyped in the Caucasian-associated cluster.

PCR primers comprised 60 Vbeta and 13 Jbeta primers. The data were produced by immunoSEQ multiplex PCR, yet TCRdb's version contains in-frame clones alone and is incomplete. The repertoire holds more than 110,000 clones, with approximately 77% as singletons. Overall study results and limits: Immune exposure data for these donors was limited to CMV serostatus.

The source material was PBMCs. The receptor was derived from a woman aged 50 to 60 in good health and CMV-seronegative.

The CDR3 sequence: CASSWTGTGANVLTF. The CDR3, as DNA: TGTGCCAGCAGTTGGACGGGGACTGGGGCCAACGTCCTGACTTTC. The V gene is TRBV7-2, the J gene TRBJ2-6; perhaps TRBD2 as D (5 bases). Germline V gene data show CDR1 as SGHTA and CDR2 as FQGNSA. This CDR3 spans 15 amino acids. Trimming removed 6 bases at V and 2 bases at J, with 11 bases between.